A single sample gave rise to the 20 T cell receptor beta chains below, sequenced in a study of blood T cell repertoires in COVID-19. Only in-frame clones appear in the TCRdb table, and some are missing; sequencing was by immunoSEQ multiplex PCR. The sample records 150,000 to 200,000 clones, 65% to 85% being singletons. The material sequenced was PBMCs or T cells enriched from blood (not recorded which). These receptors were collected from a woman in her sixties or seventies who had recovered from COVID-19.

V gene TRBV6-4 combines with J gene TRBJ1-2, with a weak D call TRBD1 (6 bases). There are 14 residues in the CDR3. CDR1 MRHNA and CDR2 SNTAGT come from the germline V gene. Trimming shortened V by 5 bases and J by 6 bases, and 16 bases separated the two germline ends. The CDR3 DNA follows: TGTGCCAGCAGTCCCCTCGGAGGACAGAATGGCTACACCTTC. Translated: CASSPLGGQNGYTF.

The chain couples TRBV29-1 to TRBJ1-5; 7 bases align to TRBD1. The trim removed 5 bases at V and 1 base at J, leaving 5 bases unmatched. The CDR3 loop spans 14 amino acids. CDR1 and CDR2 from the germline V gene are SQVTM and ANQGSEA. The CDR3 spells CSVSGGMSNQPQHF. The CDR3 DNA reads TGCAGCGTTTCAGGGGGAATGAGCAATCAGCCCCAGCATTTT.

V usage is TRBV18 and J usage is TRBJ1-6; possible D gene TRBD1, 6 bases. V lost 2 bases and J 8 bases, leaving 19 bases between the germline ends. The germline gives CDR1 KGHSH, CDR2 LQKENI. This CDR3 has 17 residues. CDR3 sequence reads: CASSPLAGALGHSPLHF. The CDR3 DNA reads TGTGCCAGCTCACCATTGGCAGGGGCCCTGGGGCATTCACCCCTCCACTTT.

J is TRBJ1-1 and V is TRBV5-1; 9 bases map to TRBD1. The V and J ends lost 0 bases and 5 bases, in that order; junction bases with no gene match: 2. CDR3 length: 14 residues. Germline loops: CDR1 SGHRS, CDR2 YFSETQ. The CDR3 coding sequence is TGCGCCAGCAGCTTGGGACAGGGGGTTACTGAAGCTTTCTTT. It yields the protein CASSLGQGVTEAFF.

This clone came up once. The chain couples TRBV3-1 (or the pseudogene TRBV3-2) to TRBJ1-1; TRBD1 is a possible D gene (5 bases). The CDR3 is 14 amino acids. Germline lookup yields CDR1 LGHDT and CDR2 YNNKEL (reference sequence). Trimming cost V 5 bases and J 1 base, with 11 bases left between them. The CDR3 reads CASSTHDRNTEAFF. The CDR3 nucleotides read TGTGCCAGCAGCACCCACGACAGGAACACTGAAGCTTTCTTT.

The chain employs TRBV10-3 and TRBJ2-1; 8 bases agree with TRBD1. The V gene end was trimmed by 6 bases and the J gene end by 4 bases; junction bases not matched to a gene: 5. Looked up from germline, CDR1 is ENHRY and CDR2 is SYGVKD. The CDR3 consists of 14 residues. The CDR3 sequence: CAISPGQEYNEQFF. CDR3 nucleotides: TGTGCCATCAGCCCGGGACAGGAGTACAATGAGCAGTTCTTC.

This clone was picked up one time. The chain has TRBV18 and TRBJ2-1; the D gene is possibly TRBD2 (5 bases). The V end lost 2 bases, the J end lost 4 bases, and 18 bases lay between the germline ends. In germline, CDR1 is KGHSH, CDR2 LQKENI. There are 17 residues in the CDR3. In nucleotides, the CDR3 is TGTGCCAGCTCACCATGGGCACCCGGAGGCGGATACAATGAGCAGTTCTTC. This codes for CASSPWAPGGGYNEQFF.

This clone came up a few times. CDR3: CASSLTQGQETQYF. The DNA of the CDR3 is TGTGCCAGCAGTCTCACCCAGGGCCAAGAGACCCAGTACTTC. V usage is TRBV11-2 and J usage is TRBJ2-5; perhaps TRBD1 as D (5 bases). Germline assignment: CDR1 SGHAT and CDR2 FQNNGV. V was trimmed by 6 bases and J by 1 base, leaving 12 bases between them. The CDR3 extends over 14 amino acids.

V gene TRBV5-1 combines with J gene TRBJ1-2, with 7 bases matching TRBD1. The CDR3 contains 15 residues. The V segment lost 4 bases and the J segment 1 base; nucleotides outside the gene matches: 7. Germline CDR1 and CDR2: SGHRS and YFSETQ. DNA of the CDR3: TGCGCCAGCAGCCTCGGGACAGTCGGTAACTATGGCTACACCTTC. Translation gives CASSLGTVGNYGYTF.

The CDR3 nucleotides are TGTGCCAGCAGTTTACGACCCCCCGAACGCGGGAGGAGGTACGAGCAGTACTTC. Its protein product is CASSLRPPERGRRYEQYF. V usage is TRBV28 and J usage is TRBJ2-7; TRBD2 agrees at 8 bases. The V gene end was trimmed by 2 bases and the J gene end by 4 bases; junction bases not matched to a gene: 16. The germline V gene encodes CDR1 MDHEN and CDR2 SYDVKM. This CDR3 contains 18 residues.

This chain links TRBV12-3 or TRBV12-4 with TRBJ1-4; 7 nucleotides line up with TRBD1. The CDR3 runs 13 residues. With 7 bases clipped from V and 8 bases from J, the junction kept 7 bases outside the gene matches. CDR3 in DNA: TGTGCCAGCACCGCGACAGGGTCAGAAAAACTGTTTTTT. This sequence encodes CASTATGSEKLFF.

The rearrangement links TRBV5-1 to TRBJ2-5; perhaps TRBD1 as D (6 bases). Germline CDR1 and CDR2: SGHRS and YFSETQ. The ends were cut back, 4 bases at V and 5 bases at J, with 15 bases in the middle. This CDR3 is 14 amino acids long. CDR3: CASSMGTPGETQYF. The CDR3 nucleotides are TGCGCCAGCAGCATGGGGACACCGGGTGAGACCCAGTACTTC.

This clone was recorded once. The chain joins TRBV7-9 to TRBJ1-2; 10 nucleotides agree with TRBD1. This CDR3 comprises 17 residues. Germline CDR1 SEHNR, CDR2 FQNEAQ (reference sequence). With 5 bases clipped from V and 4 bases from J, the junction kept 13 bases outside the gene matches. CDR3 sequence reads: CASSPGTGAKNSYGYTF. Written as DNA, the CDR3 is TGTGCCAGCAGCCCGGGGACAGGGGCTAAGAACAGCTATGGCTACACCTTC.

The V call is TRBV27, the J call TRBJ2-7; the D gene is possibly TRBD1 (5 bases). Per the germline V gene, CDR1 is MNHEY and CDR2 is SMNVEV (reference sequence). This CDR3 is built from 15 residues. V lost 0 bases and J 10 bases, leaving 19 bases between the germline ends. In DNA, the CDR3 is TGTGCCAGCAGTTTATCCGACAGTTTGAGTACGAGACAGTACTTC. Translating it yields CASSLSDSLSTRQYF.

In DNA, the CDR3 is TGTGCCAGCAGCTTAGCGGACAGTGGGGGAAACACCATATATTTT. This translates into CASSLADSGGNTIYF. This chain uses TRBV7-2 with TRBJ1-3; maybe TRBD1 (6 bases). The CDR3 runs 15 residues. V lost 0 bases, J lost 4 bases, and 10 bases lay in between. Germline CDR1 is SGHTA and CDR2 is FQGNSA.

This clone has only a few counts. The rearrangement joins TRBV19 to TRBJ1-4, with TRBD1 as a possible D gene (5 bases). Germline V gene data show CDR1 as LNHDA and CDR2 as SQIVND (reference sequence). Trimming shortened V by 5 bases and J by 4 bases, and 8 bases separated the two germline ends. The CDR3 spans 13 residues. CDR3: CASSDSYNEKLFF. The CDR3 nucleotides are TGTGCCAGTAGTGACAGTTATAATGAAAAACTGTTTTTT.

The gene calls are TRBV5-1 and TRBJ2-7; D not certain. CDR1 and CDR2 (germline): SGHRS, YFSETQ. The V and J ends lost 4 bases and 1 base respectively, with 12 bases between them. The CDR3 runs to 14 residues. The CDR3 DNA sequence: TGCGCCAGCAGCCCCGTACCGGGTTCCTACGAGCAGTACTTC. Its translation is CASSPVPGSYEQYF.

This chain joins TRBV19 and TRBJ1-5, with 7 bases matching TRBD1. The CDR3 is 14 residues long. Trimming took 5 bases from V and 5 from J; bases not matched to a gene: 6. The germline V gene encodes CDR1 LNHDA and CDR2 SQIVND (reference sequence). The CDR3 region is CASSRDSAYQPQHF. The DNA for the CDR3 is TGTGCCAGTAGTCGGGACAGCGCCTATCAGCCCCAGCATTTT.

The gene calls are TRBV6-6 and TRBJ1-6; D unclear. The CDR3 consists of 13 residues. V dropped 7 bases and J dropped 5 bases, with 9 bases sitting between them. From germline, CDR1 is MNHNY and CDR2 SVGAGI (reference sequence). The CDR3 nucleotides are TGTGCCAGCAATAACAGAGATAATTCACCCCTCCACTTT. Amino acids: CASNNRDNSPLHF.

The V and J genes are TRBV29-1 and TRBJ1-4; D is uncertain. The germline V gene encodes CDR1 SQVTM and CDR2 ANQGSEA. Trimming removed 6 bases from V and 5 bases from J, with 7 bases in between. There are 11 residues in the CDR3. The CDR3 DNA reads TGCAGCGTGCGAAGAAATGAAAAACTGTTTTTT. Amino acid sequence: CSVRRNEKLFF.